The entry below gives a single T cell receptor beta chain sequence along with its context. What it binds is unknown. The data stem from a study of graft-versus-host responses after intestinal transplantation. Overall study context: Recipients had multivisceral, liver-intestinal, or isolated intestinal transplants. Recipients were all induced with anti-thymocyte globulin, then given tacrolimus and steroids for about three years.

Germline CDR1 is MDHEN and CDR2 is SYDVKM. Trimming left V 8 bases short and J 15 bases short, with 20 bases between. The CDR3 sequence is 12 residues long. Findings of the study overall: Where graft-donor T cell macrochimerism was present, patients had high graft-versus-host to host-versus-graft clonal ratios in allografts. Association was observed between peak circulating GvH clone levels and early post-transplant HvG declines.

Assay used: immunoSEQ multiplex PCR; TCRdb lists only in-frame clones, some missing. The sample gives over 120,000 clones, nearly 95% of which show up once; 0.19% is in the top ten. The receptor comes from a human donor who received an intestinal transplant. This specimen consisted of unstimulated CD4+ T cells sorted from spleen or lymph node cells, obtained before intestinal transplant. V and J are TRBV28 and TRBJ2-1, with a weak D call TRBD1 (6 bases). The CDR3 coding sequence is TGTGCCAGCGGCCCGGGTGGGGGCAACCGGTTCTTC. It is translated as CASGPGGGNRFF.